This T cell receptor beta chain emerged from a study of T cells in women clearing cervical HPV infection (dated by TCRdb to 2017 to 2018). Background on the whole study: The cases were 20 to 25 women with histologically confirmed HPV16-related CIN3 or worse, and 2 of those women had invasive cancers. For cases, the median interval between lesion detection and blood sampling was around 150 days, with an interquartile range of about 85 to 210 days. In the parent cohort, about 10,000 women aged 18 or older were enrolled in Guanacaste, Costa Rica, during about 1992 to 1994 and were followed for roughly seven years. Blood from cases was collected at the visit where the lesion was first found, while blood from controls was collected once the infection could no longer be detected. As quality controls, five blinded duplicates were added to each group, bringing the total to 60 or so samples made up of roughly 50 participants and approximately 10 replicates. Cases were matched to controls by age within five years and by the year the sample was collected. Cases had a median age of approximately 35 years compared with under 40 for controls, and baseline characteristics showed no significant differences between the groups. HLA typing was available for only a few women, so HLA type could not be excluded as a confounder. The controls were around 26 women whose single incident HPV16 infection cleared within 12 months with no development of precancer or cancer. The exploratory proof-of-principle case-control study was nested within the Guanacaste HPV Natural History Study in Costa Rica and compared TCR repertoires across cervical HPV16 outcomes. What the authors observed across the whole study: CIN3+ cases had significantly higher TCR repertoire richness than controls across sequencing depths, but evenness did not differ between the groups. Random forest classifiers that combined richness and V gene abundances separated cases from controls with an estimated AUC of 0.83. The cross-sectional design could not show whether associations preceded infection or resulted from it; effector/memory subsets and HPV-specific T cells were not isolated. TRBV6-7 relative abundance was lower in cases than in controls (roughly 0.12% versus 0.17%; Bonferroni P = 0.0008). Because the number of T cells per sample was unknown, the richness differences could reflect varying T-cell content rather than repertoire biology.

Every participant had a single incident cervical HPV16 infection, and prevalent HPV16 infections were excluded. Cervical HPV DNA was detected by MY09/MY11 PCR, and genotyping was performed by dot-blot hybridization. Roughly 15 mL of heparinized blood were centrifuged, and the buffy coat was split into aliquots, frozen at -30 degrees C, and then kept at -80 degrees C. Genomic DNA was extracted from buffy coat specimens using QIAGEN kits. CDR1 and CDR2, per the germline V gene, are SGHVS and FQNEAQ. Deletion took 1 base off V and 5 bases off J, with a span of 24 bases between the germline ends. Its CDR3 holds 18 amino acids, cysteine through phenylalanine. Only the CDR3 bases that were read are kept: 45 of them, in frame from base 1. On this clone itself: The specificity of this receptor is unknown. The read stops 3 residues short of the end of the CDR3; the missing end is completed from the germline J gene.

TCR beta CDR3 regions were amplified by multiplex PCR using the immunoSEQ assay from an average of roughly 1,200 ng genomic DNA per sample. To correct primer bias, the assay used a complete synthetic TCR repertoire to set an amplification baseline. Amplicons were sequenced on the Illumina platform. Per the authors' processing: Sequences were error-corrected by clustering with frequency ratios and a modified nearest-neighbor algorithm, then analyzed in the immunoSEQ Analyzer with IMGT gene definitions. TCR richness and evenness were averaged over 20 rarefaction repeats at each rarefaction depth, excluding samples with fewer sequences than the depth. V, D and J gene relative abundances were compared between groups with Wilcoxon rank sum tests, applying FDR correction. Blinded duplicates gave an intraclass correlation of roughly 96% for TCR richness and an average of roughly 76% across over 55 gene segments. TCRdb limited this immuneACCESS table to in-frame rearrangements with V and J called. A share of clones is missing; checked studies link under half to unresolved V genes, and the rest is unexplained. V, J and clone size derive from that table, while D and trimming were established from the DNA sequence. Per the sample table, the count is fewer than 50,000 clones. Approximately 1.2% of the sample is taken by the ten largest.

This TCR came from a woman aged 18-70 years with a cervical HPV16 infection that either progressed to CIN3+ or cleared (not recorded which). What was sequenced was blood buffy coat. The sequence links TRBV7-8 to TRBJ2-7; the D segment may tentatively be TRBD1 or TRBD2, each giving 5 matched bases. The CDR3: CASSLVGVLGREIHEQYF. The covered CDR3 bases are TGTGCCAGCAGCTTAGTTGGGGTTCTTGGCAGGGAGATCCACGAG.